The 24 T cell receptor beta chains below all came from one sample that was sequenced in a study of T cells in tumors after PD-1 blockade. This table comes from immunoSEQ multiplex PCR, and its TCRdb copy is limited to in-frame clones, with some not included. The data show around 51,000 clones, roughly 80% seen once. Sample: PBMCs, taken before anti-PD-1 treatment. These receptors all stem from a human donor with basal cell carcinoma.

This clone was seen once. This rearrangement joins TRBV13 to TRBJ2-4; 11 positions match TRBD2. CDR1 is PRHDT and CDR2 is FYEKMQ in the germline V gene (reference sequence). The CDR3 runs to 15 residues. After removal of 4 bases from V and 8 bases from J, the junction contained 7 bases not matched to a gene. The CDR3, as DNA: TGTGCCAGCAGCTCCCTAGCGGGGGGCCCGGACATTCAGTACTTC. It encodes CASSSLAGGPDIQYF.

This chain connects TRBV15 to TRBJ1-6; D perhaps matches TRBD1 (5 bases). The CDR3 is 15 residues long. In germline, CDR1 is LNHNV, CDR2 YYDKDF (reference sequence). Trimming stripped 3 bases from V and 8 bases from J, with 14 bases between. The CDR3 reads CATSRETARDSPLHF. For the CDR3, the DNA is TGTGCCACCAGCAGGGAGACAGCCCGGGATTCACCCCTCCACTTT.

Here the CDR3 DNA reads TGTGCCAGTAGTCTGGACCCTCCGGGGGATACGCAGTATTTT. This encodes CASSLDPPGDTQYF. The chain couples TRBV19 to TRBJ2-3, with D possibly matching TRBD2 (5 bases). The CDR3 is made up of 14 amino acids. Trimming shortened V by 5 bases and J by 6 bases, and 15 bases separated the two germline ends. Germline CDR1 and CDR2: LNHDA and SQIVND (reference sequence). Together with reference TRBV19 and TRBJ2-3, the CDR3 gives the full variable domain: DGGITQSPKYLFRKEGQNVTLSCEQNLNHDAMYWYRQDPGQGLRLIYYSQIVNDFQKGDIAEGYSVSREKKESFPLTVTSAQKNPTAFYLCASSLDPPGDTQYFGPGTRLTVL.

The chain joins TRBV28 to TRBJ2-1; D is undetermined. CDR3 length: 16 residues. Deletions cut 8 bases from V and 2 bases from J, with 19 bases between. Germline V gene data show CDR1 as MDHEN and CDR2 as SYDVKM. This CDR3 reads CASPGPTTETYNEQFF. In DNA form, the CDR3 reads TGTGCCAGCCCCGGCCCAACTACGGAGACCTACAATGAGCAGTTCTTC. Combining the CDR3 with reference TRBV28 and TRBJ2-1 gives the whole variable domain DVKVTQSSRYLVKRTGEKVFLECVQDMDHENMFWYRQDPGLGLRLIYFSYDVKMKEKGDIPEGYSVSREKKERFSLILESASTNQTSMYLCASPGPTTETYNEQFFGPGTRLTVL.

The CDR3 is CASSQDWPGPGQRLFF. DNA for the CDR3: TGCGCCAGCAGCCAAGATTGGCCCGGACCGGGGCAGCGACTGTTTTTT. The gene calls are TRBV4-1 and TRBJ1-4, with a possible D match to TRBD1 (5 bases). Between the trimmed V and J ends, which lost 0 bases and 13 bases, there was a span of 21 bases. The germline gives CDR1 MGHRA, CDR2 YSYEKL. This CDR3 comprises 16 residues.

This chain joins TRBV12-3 or TRBV12-4 and TRBJ2-5; 8 bases line up with TRBD1. J was trimmed by 7 bases and V by 4 bases; bases with no gene match: 2. The CDR3 consists of 12 residues. The DNA for the CDR3 is TGTGCCAGCAGTTCAGGGGGCGCGACCCAGTACTTC. Translating gives CASSSGGATQYF.

V gene TRBV21-1 combines with J gene TRBJ2-7; the table gives TRBD1 as D, unverified against the DNA. TRBV21-1 is reported as a pseudogene. This CDR3 is 16 amino acids long. CDR3 bases: TGTGCCAGCGGCTCCCCGGGACACTCCAATGTCCACGAGCAGTACTTC. Its protein product is CASGSPGHSNVHEQYF.

The rearrangement links TRBV7-9 to TRBJ2-7, with D perhaps TRBD2 (6 bases). In germline, CDR1 is SEHNR, CDR2 FQNEAQ (reference sequence). This CDR3 region has 15 residues. V shed 6 bases and J shed 6 bases, with 21 bases lying between them. This chain's CDR3 is CASRAPGLSLSEQYF. The CDR3 DNA is TGTGCCAGCAGGGCCCCGGGACTGAGCCTAAGCGAGCAGTACTTC.

The chain is built from TRBV11-3 and TRBJ1-1, with D uncertain. With 5 bases removed from V and 7 bases from J, the gap between germline ends came to 14 bases. Germline lookup yields CDR1 SGHNT and CDR2 YENEEA. CDR3 length: 13 residues. The CDR3 loop is CASSEAGGSEAFF. CDR3 DNA sequence: TGTGCCAGCAGCGAGGCAGGAGGAAGTGAAGCTTTCTTT.

CDR3 sequence: CASSEVSGLAGVGPQETQYF. The CDR3 nucleotides read TGCGCCAGCAGCGAAGTTTCGGGACTAGCGGGGGTAGGTCCTCAAGAGACCCAGTACTTC. The chain couples TRBV10-1 to TRBJ2-5; 14 nucleotides agree with TRBD2. J was trimmed by 2 bases and V by 6 bases; bases with no gene match: 17. CDR1 WNHNN and CDR2 SYGVQD come from the germline V gene (reference sequence). The CDR3 has 20 residues.

The chain is built from TRBV7-8 and TRBJ1-5; D possibly corresponds to TRBD1 (6 bases). This CDR3 spans 14 amino acids. V was pared by 5 bases and J by 5 bases, with 13 bases between. Germline V gives CDR1 SGHVS, CDR2 FQNEAQ. CDR3 residues: CASSPGQSYQPQHF. Here the CDR3 DNA reads TGTGCCAGCAGCCCTGGACAGTCATATCAGCCCCAGCATTTT.

The rearrangement links TRBV5-1 to TRBJ2-1; 10 nucleotides align to TRBD2. Trimming cost V 3 bases and J 13 bases; bases outside gene matches: 7. From germline, CDR1 is SGHRS and CDR2 YFSETQ. The CDR3 has 13 amino acids. The CDR3 DNA reads TGCGCCAGCAGCTCCGAGCGGGGGGGTGACCAGTTCTTC. Translating gives CASSSERGGDQFF. Full variable domain (missing parts from reference TRBV5-1 and TRBJ2-1): KAGVTQTPRYLIKTRGQQVTLSCSPISGHRSVSWYQQTPGQGLQFLFEYFSETQRNKGNFPGRFSGRQFSNSRSEMNVSTLELGDSALYLCASSSERGGDQFFGPGTRLTVL.

The chain has TRBV6-6 and TRBJ1-2; D is unresolved. The germline V and J ends were trimmed by 5 bases and 0 bases, with 13 bases remaining between them. The CDR3 spans 15 residues. The germline gives CDR1 MNHNY, CDR2 SVGAGI (reference sequence). The CDR3 nucleotides read TGTGCCAGCAGTGGAAGGACGTCGGCTAACTATGGCTACACCTTC. Translation gives CASSGRTSANYGYTF.

The chain is built from TRBV7-8 and TRBJ1-2; no definite D call. CDR3 length equals 13 residues. V gave up 2 bases and J gave up 4 bases, with 8 bases separating them. Looked up from germline, CDR1 is SGHVS and CDR2 is FQNEAQ. CDR3 loop: CASSLSTGYGYTF. As DNA, the CDR3 is TGTGCCAGCAGCTTATCTACGGGCTATGGCTACACCTTC.

The chain carries TRBV29-1 and TRBJ2-5; TRBD2 matches 12 bases. The V gene's germline CDR1 is SQVTM and CDR2 ANQGSEA. The CDR3 is made up of 14 amino acids. Losses at the gene ends were 3 bases for V and 7 bases for J; bases not matched to a gene: 6. CDR3 in amino acids: CSVDGTSGLGTQYF. CDR3 sequence (DNA): TGCAGCGTTGATGGGACTAGCGGGTTGGGGACCCAGTACTTC.

The chain uses TRBV6-2 or TRBV6-3 and TRBJ2-1, with D uncertain. V dropped 0 bases and J dropped 4 bases, with 10 bases sitting between them. The CDR3 length is 15 residues. Looked up from germline, CDR1 is MNHEY and CDR2 is SVGEGT. In DNA, the CDR3 is TGTGCCAGCAGTTACTCGGTGGAGCTTTACAATGAGCAGTTCTTC. Encoded protein: CASSYSVELYNEQFF.

The sample holds a few counts of this clone. The rearrangement joins TRBV12-3 or TRBV12-4 to TRBJ1-5, with D perhaps TRBD1 (5 bases). The CDR3 has 12 residues. Trimming cost V 6 bases and J 5 bases, with 8 bases left between them. CDR3: CASSRGDQPQHF. In DNA form, the CDR3 reads TGTGCCAGCAGCCGAGGGGATCAGCCCCAGCATTTT.

The V and J genes are TRBV5-6 and TRBJ1-2; D possibly corresponds to TRBD1 (5 bases). This CDR3 spans 15 amino acids. The V end was cut by 1 base, the J end by 1 base, with 11 bases between. The germline V gene has CDR1 SGHDT and CDR2 YYEEEE. CDR3 nucleotide sequence: TGTGCCAGCAGCTTGTGGGACCGTCATAACTATGGCTACACCTTC. Translating gives CASSLWDRHNYGYTF. The complete variable domain, with remaining parts taken from reference TRBV5-6 and TRBJ1-2, reads DAGVTQSPTHLIKTRGQQVTLRCSPKSGHDTVSWYQQALGQGPQFIFQYYEEEERQRGNFPDRFSGHQFPNYSSELNVNALLLGDSALYLCASSLWDRHNYGYTFGSGTRLTVV.

This chain connects TRBV10-1 to TRBJ1-5; D is undetermined. Germline-derived CDR1 and CDR2 are WNHNN and SYGVQD (reference sequence). V was trimmed by 3 bases and J by 3 bases, leaving 9 bases between them. This CDR3 spans 14 amino acids. The CDR3: CASSEGRNNQPQHF. The DNA of the CDR3 is TGCGCCAGCAGTGAAGGCCGAAACAATCAGCCCCAGCATTTT.

In DNA, the CDR3 is TGTGCCAGCAGCGTAAGTTTTGGGAGCACTGAAGCTTTCTTT. Translated: CASSVSFGSTEAFF. This rearrangement joins TRBV9 to TRBJ1-1; D call uncertain. CDR3 length equals 14 residues. Trimming shortened V by 1 base and J by 4 bases, and 11 bases separated the two germline ends. Germline CDR1 reads SGDLS; CDR2 reads YYNGEE.

This rearrangement joins TRBV6-6 to TRBJ2-2, with 8 positions matching TRBD1. V lost 5 bases to trimming and J lost 3 bases; unmatched junction nucleotides: 5. In germline, CDR1 is MNHNY, CDR2 SVGAGI (reference sequence). The CDR3 consists of 15 residues. The CDR3 DNA is TGTGCCAGCAGTAAACAGGGGGTTGACACCGGGGAGCTGTTTTTT. It translates to CASSKQGVDTGELFF.

The chain links TRBV18 to TRBJ2-5; the match to TRBD2 covers 14 bases. Germline V gene lookup returns CDR1 KGHSH and CDR2 LQKENI. The junction had 5 bases not matched to a gene; V was cut back by 6 bases and J by 5 bases. The CDR3 has 15 amino acids. The CDR3 loop reads CASSPTSGGGETQYF. The CDR3 bases are TGTGCCAGCTCCCCGACTAGCGGGGGGGGCGAGACCCAGTACTTC.

The V gene is TRBV20-1, the J gene TRBJ1-1; D unresolved. The length of the CDR3 is 13 residues. V dropped 3 bases and J dropped 2 bases, with 10 bases sitting between them. Germline V gene data show CDR1 as DFQATT and CDR2 as SNEGSKA (reference sequence). DNA for the CDR3: TGCAGTGCTAGTGACTTAATCAACACTGAAGCTTTCTTT. It translates to CSASDLINTEAFF.

The chain uses TRBV5-4 and TRBJ1-3, with D maybe TRBD1 (6 bases). Trimming shortened V by 3 bases and J by 4 bases, and 8 bases separated the two germline ends. This CDR3 comprises 13 residues. Germline V gene lookup returns CDR1 SGHNT and CDR2 YYREEE (reference sequence). Here the CDR3 reads CASSSQGGNTIYF. DNA for the CDR3: TGTGCCAGCAGCTCTCAGGGGGGAAACACCATATATTTT.